Described below is a single T cell receptor beta chain sequence and its context. There is no known antigen for this receptor. No much larger clonotype is one base removed from it; base qualities were not supplied. Library generation was performed with the immunoSEQ multiplex PCR assay. What TCRdb holds here is the immuneACCESS table cut down to in-frame rearrangements. Part of the clones is not present; checked against another copy, under half of the missing clones reflect an unresolved V gene, and the others are unexplained. The table for this sample lists roughly 78,000 clones; around 73% of them were counted only once. Clones ranked in the top ten supply roughly 7% of the sample. The data are from a study of radiotherapy plus CTLA-4 blockade in lung cancer (dated by TCRdb to the late 2010s). Regarding the study in general: Objective responses were observed in around 20% of enrolled patients, and disease control was achieved in around 30%. General study outcomes and caveats: The strongest predictors of response, as reported, were early dynamic changes in blood T cell clones along with a rise in serum interferon-beta after radiation. TCR clones derived from tumors expanded in peripheral blood after treatment with radiotherapy and ipilimumab.

Including cysteine and phenylalanine, the CDR3 has 15 amino acids. The read is trimmed to its CDR3 DNA, 45 bases read in frame from base 1. V loses 0 bases, J loses 8 bases, and the germline ends lie 17 bases apart. Via the germline V gene, CDR1 is SGHRS and CDR2 YFSETQ. In this study, focal radiation therapy paired with CTLA-4 blockade (ipilimumab) was tested in patients who had chemo-refractory metastatic non-small-cell lung cancer. The chain employs TRBV5-1 and TRBJ1-2; no confident D gene assignment can be made. The TCR originated in a human donor with non-small cell lung cancer who had a complete response to radiotherapy plus ipilimumab. Source: peripheral blood, taken from a patient treated with radiotherapy plus ipilimumab. The CDR3 protein is CASSLEADMFRGYTF. The base sequence is TGCGCCAGCAGCTTGGAGGCTGACATGTTTAGGGGCTACACCTTC.